The clone carrying this T cell receptor beta chain was picked up a small number of times. The sample is drawn from a study of human T cells and chemical hapten exposure. TCRdb processed the RACE reads anew with MiXCR; each CDR3 protein has one entry. The repertoire holds 100,000 to 150,000 distinct CDR3 sequences, with about an eighth as singletons. Time point: patch test 1, 2 weeks after DPC sensitization. Treatment meaning: therapeutic diphenylcyclopropenone sensitization with weekly scalp DPC. CDR1 is LNHDA, CDR2 SQIVND, per germline (reference sequence). This CDR3 spans 15 amino acids. V lost 5 bases to trimming and J lost 6 bases; unmatched junction nucleotides: 10.

The chain employs TRBV19 and TRBJ2-7, with 10 bases matching TRBD1. The specimen was whole blood, collected in connection with sensitization to the hapten diphenylcyclopropenone (DPC). The sequence derives from a young man with alopecia areata. Some clones in this sample may be carry-over from other donors' samples. The CDR3 DNA sequence: TGTGCCAGTAGTCAACCCGGGACAGGGGCAAGCGAGCAGTACTTC. Amino acid sequence: CASSQPGTGASEQYF.